The sequence of this T cell receptor (beta chain) was determined in a study of blood T cell repertoires in COVID-19. This table comes from immunoSEQ multiplex PCR, and its TCRdb copy is limited to in-frame clones, with some not included. The sample has roughly 110,000 clones, approximately 85% seen once. This CDR3 is 13 amino acids long. CDR1 is KGHSH and CDR2 is LQKENI in the germline V gene. V shed 3 bases and J shed 5 bases, with 11 bases lying between them. The sequenced material came from peripheral blood. The chain links TRBV18 to TRBJ2-7; D is perhaps TRBD2 (5 bases). The sequence was obtained from a middle-aged man with acute or convalescent COVID-19. CDR3 sequence: CASSPTERNEQYF. The CDR3, as DNA: TGTGCCAGCTCACCGACGGAGCGGAACGAGCAGTACTTC.